Reported below is one T cell receptor (beta chain). The protocol was immunoSEQ multiplex PCR, while the TCRdb copy is restricted to in-frame clones and leaves out a portion. The sample shows about 250,000 clones, approximately 86% of them seen only once. These data originate in a study of blood T cell repertoires in COVID-19. The CDR3 is 13 amino acids. Trimming left V 5 bases short and J 7 bases short, with 12 bases between. The sequencing input was peripheral blood. The chain combines TRBV12-3 or TRBV12-4 with TRBJ1-5, with D perhaps TRBD1 (5 bases). This TCR derives from a man aged 80 or over with acute or convalescent COVID-19. The CDR3 DNA follows: TGTGCCAGCAGTCACCTTCAGGGCCAGCCCCAGCATTTT. Translating gives CASSHLQGQPQHF.